The 12 T cell receptor beta chains below were found in one sample sequenced in a study of blood T cell repertoires in COVID-19. Measured with immunoSEQ multiplex PCR; TCRdb has only the in-frame clones, and not every one. The sample records approximately 130,000 clones, 85% to 90% being singletons. The specimen sequenced was peripheral blood. Every receptor here comes from a man aged 55 to 70 with acute or convalescent COVID-19.

In its sample, this clone was seen a few times. The chain links TRBV11-1 to TRBJ2-7, with 10 bases aligning to TRBD2. Germline loops: CDR1 SGHAT, CDR2 FQDESV (reference sequence). V lost 5 bases, J lost 3 bases, and 4 bases stayed unmatched. The CDR3 sequence is 14 residues long. The chain's CDR3 is CASSAGTSVYEQYF. Here the CDR3 DNA reads TGTGCCAGCAGCGCCGGGACTAGCGTCTACGAGCAGTACTTC.

This clone was observed a handful of times. V gene TRBV7-6 combines with J gene TRBJ2-5; TRBD2 matches 10 bases. CDR1 is SGHVS and CDR2 is FNYEAQ in the germline V gene. This CDR3 has 16 amino acids. V trimming: 5 bases; J trimming: 5 bases; junction bases outside the gene matches: 11. In nucleotides, the CDR3 is TGTGCCAGCAGCGCCTCTAGCGGGGGAGAGCGGGAGACCCAGTACTTC. Translated: CASSASSGGERETQYF.

The J gene is TRBJ2-7, the V gene TRBV5-1; 9 nucleotides agree with TRBD1. This CDR3 comprises 16 residues. Losses at the gene ends were 1 base for V and 0 bases for J; bases not matched to a gene: 5. Per the germline V gene, CDR1 is SGHRS and CDR2 is YFSETQ. CDR3 protein: CASSLMTGGSSYEQYF. The CDR3 bases are TGCGCCAGCAGCTTGATGACAGGGGGAAGCTCCTACGAGCAGTACTTC.

V and J are TRBV6-4 and TRBJ2-1; TRBD2 is a possible D gene (5 bases). The CDR3 consists of 15 residues. Trimming removed 5 bases from V and 0 bases from J, with 11 bases in between. Per germline, CDR1 MRHNA and CDR2 SNTAGT. In nucleotides, the CDR3 is TGTGCCAGCAGTAGAGGAGCGGTCTCCTACAATGAGCAGTTCTTC. Translation: CASSRGAVSYNEQFF.

This chain connects TRBV5-4 to TRBJ2-3, with a possible D match to TRBD2 (6 bases). The CDR3 loop spans 16 amino acids. Trimming took 0 bases from V and 0 from J, leaving 11 bases between them. Looked up from germline, CDR1 is SGHNT and CDR2 is YYREEE (reference sequence). The CDR3 nucleotides read TGTGCCAGCAGCTTGGAGTGGGGGAGGAGCACAGATACGCAGTATTTT. This encodes CASSLEWGRSTDTQYF.

This clone was recorded a few times. The chain carries TRBV27 and TRBJ1-6; D uncertain. The length of the CDR3 is 14 residues. Trimming removed 1 base at V and 7 bases at J, with 8 bases between. Germline V gene lookup returns CDR1 MNHEY and CDR2 SMNVEV (reference sequence). The CDR3 sequence: CASSLYRFNSPLHF. The CDR3 DNA reads TGTGCCAGCAGTTTATACAGATTCAATTCACCCCTCCACTTT.

The chain combines TRBV10-3 with TRBJ2-1; no clear D gene. Trimming cost V 0 bases and J 12 bases, with 9 bases left between them. This CDR3 is built from 12 residues. Germline CDR1 is ENHRY and CDR2 is SYGVKD. In nucleotides, the CDR3 is TGTGCCATCAGTGAGTCGGGCCTCGGGCAGTTCTTC. Its translation is CAISESGLGQFF.

The rearrangement links TRBV7-2 to TRBJ2-3; 10 positions agree with TRBD1. The germline V gene has CDR1 SGHTA and CDR2 FQGNSA. J gave up 5 bases and V 5 bases, and 10 bases lay outside the gene matches. The CDR3 is 16 residues long. The CDR3 DNA reads TGTGCCAGCAGCAGAACCCGGGACAGGGGAGGAGATACGCAGTATTTT. Amino acids: CASSRTRDRGGDTQYF. Together with reference TRBV7-2 and TRBJ2-3, the CDR3 gives the full variable domain: GAGVSQSPSNKVTEKGKDVELRCDPISGHTALYWYRQSLGQGLEFLIYFQGNSAPDKSGLPSDRFSAERTGGSVSTLTIQRTQQEDSAVYLCASSRTRDRGGDTQYFGPGTRLTVL.

The genes are TRBV24-1 and TRBJ2-7, with 9 nucleotides matching TRBD1. The CDR3 is made up of 16 amino acids. Trimming cost V 7 bases and J 0 bases; bases outside gene matches: 9. From germline, CDR1 is KGHDR and CDR2 SFDVKD. The CDR3 is CATSSTGGLSSYEQYF. CDR3 DNA sequence: TGTGCCACCAGCTCCACAGGGGGCCTTAGCTCCTACGAGCAGTACTTC.

The V gene is TRBV11-2, the J gene TRBJ2-1; TRBD2 matches at 10 bases. Trimming at V came to 5 bases and at J to 8 bases, leaving 15 bases not matched to a gene. The CDR3 is 17 residues long. Per the germline V gene, CDR1 is SGHAT and CDR2 is FQNNGV. This CDR3 reads CASSLAGASAGGDEQFF. CDR3 bases: TGTGCCAGCAGCCTAGCGGGGGCTAGCGCGGGAGGAGATGAGCAGTTCTTC.

This clone appeared a few times. This rearrangement joins TRBV7-9 to TRBJ1-6; D is uncertain. Germline CDR1 reads SEHNR; CDR2 reads FQNEAQ (reference sequence). This CDR3 contains 12 residues. Trimming left V 3 bases short and J 10 bases short, with 7 bases between. CDR3 region: CASSFGESPLHF. The CDR3, as DNA: TGTGCCAGCAGCTTCGGGGAATCACCCCTCCACTTT.

The rearrangement joins TRBV5-1 to TRBJ2-2, with TRBD1 identical over 9 bases. Germline CDR1 reads SGHRS; CDR2 reads YFSETQ. V was pared by 5 bases and J by 5 bases, with 4 bases of the junction left unmatched. CDR3 length: 14 residues. The CDR3 region is CASRPGQGTGELFF. CDR3 coding DNA: TGCGCCAGCAGACCTGGACAGGGGACCGGGGAGCTGTTTTTT. Together with reference TRBV5-1 and TRBJ2-2, the CDR3 gives the full variable domain: KAGVTQTPRYLIKTRGQQVTLSCSPISGHRSVSWYQQTPGQGLQFLFEYFSETQRNKGNFPGRFSGRQFSNSRSEMNVSTLELGDSALYLCASRPGQGTGELFFGEGSRLTVL.